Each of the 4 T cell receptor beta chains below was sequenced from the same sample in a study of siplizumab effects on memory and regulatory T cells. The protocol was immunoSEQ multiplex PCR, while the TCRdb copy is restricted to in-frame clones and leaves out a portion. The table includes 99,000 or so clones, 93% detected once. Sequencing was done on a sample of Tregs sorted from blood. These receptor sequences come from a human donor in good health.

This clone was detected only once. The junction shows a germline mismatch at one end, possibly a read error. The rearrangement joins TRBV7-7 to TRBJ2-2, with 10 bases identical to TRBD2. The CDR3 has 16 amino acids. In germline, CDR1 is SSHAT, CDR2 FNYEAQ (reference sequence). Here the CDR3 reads CASSPRTSGNTGELFF. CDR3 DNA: TGTGCTAGCAGCCCGCGGACTAGCGGGAACACCGGGGAGCTGTTTTTT.

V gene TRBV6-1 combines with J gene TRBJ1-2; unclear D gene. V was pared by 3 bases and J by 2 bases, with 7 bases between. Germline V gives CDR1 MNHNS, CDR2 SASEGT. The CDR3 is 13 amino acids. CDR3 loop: CASSEAANYGYTF. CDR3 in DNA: TGTGCCAGCAGTGAGGCCGCCAACTATGGCTACACCTTC.

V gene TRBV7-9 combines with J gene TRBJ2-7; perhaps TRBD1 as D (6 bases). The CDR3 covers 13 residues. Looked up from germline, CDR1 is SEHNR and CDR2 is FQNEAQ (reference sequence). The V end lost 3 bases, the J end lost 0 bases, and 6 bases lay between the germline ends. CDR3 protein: CASSLGHSYEQYF. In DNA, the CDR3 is TGTGCCAGCAGCTTGGGACACTCCTACGAGCAGTACTTC.

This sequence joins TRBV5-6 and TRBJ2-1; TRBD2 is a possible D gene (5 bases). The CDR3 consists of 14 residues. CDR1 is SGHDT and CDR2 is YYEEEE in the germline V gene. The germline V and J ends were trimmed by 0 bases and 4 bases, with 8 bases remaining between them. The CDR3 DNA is TGTGCCAGCAGCTTGGGACGGGGATACAATGAGCAGTTCTTC. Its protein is CASSLGRGYNEQFF. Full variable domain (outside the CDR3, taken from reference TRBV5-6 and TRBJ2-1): DAGVTQSPTHLIKTRGQQVTLRCSPKSGHDTVSWYQQALGQGPQFIFQYYEEEERQRGNFPDRFSGHQFPNYSSELNVNALLLGDSALYLCASSLGRGYNEQFFGPGTRLTVL.